A single sample gave rise to the 20 T cell receptor beta chains below, sequenced in a study of T cell repertoires in cytomegalovirus infection. From the reads, TCRdb called clonotypes with MiXCR, one entry per CDR3 protein. This sample has 150,000 to 200,000 distinct CDR3 sequences; roughly 27% occur once, and the top ten carry 30% to 35%. Material for sequencing was PBMCs. The receptors derive from a human donor in good health (CMV status not recorded). Some clones in this sample may be carry-over from other donors' samples.

V usage is TRBV4-1 and J usage is TRBJ2-7, with 7 bases fitting TRBD2. Germline-derived CDR1 and CDR2 are MGHRA and YSYEKL. This CDR3 has 13 amino acids. J was trimmed by 7 bases and V by 1 base; bases with no gene match: 4. The CDR3 bases are TGCGCCAGCAGCCAAGTTCTCGGGGGGGAGCAGTACTTC. Amino acid sequence: CASSQVLGGEQYF.

Note on this clonotype: This may be a read error, as it is one base from a much larger clone. CDR3 nucleotide sequence: TGTGCCAGCAGCTTGAATCCAGATACGCAGCATTTT. Encoded protein: CASSLNPDTQHF. V gene TRBV7-2 combines with J gene TRBJ2-3, with D uncertain. The end of the DNA aligns better with TRBJ1-5, so the J call may be wrong. The germline CDR1 and CDR2 sequences are SGHTA and FQGNSA. The CDR3 sequence is 12 residues long.

This clonotype was seen ten or more times. The chain recombines TRBV12-3 or TRBV12-4 with TRBJ1-6, with 12 bases fitting TRBD1. CDR3 length: 16 amino acids. Trimming at V came to 6 bases and at J to 7 bases, leaving 7 bases not matched to a gene. The CDR3: CASSGRDRGRNSPLHF. DNA for the CDR3: TGTGCCAGCAGCGGCCGGGACAGGGGGCGAAATTCACCCCTCCACTTT.

V gene TRBV5-1 combines with J gene TRBJ1-1; D may be TRBD1 (5 bases). Trimming removed 2 bases from V and 5 bases from J, with 25 bases in between. The CDR3 is made up of 18 amino acids. Germline V lookup: CDR1 SGHRS, CDR2 YFSETQ. CDR3 sequence: CASSFRDPGWERMTEAFF. Written as DNA, the CDR3 is TGCGCCAGCAGCTTCCGGGACCCAGGATGGGAAAGGATGACTGAAGCTTTCTTT.

The J gene is TRBJ2-5, the V gene TRBV5-5; D may be TRBD1 (6 bases). This CDR3 comprises 13 residues. Germline CDR1 SGHKS, CDR2 YYEKEE (reference sequence). V lost 4 bases and J 4 bases, leaving 11 bases between the germline ends. This chain's CDR3 is CASSARDTETQYF. Written as DNA, the CDR3 is TGTGCCAGCAGCGCCCGGGACACAGAGACCCAGTACTTC.

The gene calls are TRBV7-8 and TRBJ2-2, with D uncertain. CDR1 is SGHVS, CDR2 FQNEAQ, per germline. There are 15 residues in the CDR3. Between the trimmed V and J ends, which lost 4 bases and 6 bases, there was a span of 15 bases. The CDR3 region is CASSSPPAGAGELFF. CDR3 coding DNA: TGTGCCAGCAGCTCACCGCCGGCAGGAGCCGGGGAGCTGTTTTTT.

This sequence joins TRBV20-1 and TRBJ2-1; either TRBD1 or TRBD2 may fit D (5 bases each). The V and J ends lost 0 bases and 7 bases respectively, with 13 bases between them. This CDR3 is 14 amino acids long. Germline lookup yields CDR1 DFQATT and CDR2 SNEGSKA (reference sequence). DNA of the CDR3: TGCAGTGCTAGAGATGGGGCCCGGGGTAATGAGCAGTTCTTC. Translated: CSARDGARGNEQFF.

This clonotype has a handful of counts. The J gene is TRBJ1-2, the V gene TRBV15; 8 bases line up with TRBD1. CDR1 LNHNV and CDR2 YYDKDF come from the germline V gene (reference sequence). V lost 0 bases, J lost 4 bases, and 13 bases stayed unmatched. This CDR3 has 18 residues. DNA of the CDR3: TGTGCCACCAGCAGAGATTATCCAGGGGGCTCTCACGTCTATGGCTACACCTTC. Protein: CATSRDYPGGSHVYGYTF.

The chain uses TRBV27 and TRBJ1-1, with a weak D call TRBD1 (6 bases). V lost 8 bases to trimming and J lost 5 bases, with 15 bases between them. Germline V gene data show CDR1 as MNHEY and CDR2 as SMNVEV (reference sequence). CDR3 length equals 13 residues. CDR3 amino acids: CASGIQGRTEAFF. The CDR3, as DNA: TGTGCCAGCGGCATACAGGGAAGGACTGAAGCTTTCTTT.

The chain links TRBV2 to TRBJ2-7, with TRBD2 matching over 8 bases. The CDR3 runs to 15 residues. Germline CDR1 and CDR2: SNHLY and FYNNEI. Unmatched junction bases numbered 10, after V lost 6 bases and J lost 3 bases. The CDR3 DNA reads as TGTGCCAGCAGGACCACTAGCGGATGGGACTACGAGCAGTACTTC. The encoded protein is CASRTTSGWDYEQYF.

This clonotype was seen more than once but under ten times. The chain is built from TRBV5-1 and TRBJ1-4; 8 nucleotides align to TRBD1. V lost 3 bases and J lost 3; bases outside the gene matches: 1. Germline assignment: CDR1 SGHRS and CDR2 YFSETQ. The CDR3 has 14 amino acids. The CDR3 DNA reads TGCGCCAGCAGCTCGGGACAGGCTAATGAAAAACTGTTTTTT. It specifies CASSSGQANEKLFF.

To note about this clonotype: The germline gene is not matched at one end of the junction; a read error may be the cause. The chain has TRBV6-1 and TRBJ2-3; no clear D. The CDR3 extends over 14 amino acids. Germline V lookup: CDR1 MNHNS, CDR2 SASEGT. The CDR3 loop reads CASTITVDTHTQYF. CDR3 sequence (DNA): TGTGCCAGCACTATAACAGTAGACACACATACGCAGTATTTT.

The genes are TRBV19 and TRBJ1-5; D is possibly TRBD1 (6 bases). The CDR3 spans 17 residues. CDR1 is LNHDA and CDR2 is SQIVND in the germline V gene (reference sequence). The V gene lost 2 bases and the J gene lost 6 bases, with 20 bases spanning the gap. The CDR3 sequence is CASSISYRETAGQPQHF. The CDR3 nucleotides are TGTGCCAGTAGTATATCCTACAGGGAAACGGCCGGTCAGCCCCAGCATTTT.

This clonotype was observed many times. This chain links TRBV7-6 with TRBJ2-5; TRBD1 might be the D (5 bases). The germline V gene encodes CDR1 SGHVS and CDR2 FNYEAQ. The ends were cut back, 5 bases at V and 5 bases at J, with 18 bases in the middle. The CDR3 has 15 residues. As DNA, the CDR3 is TGTGCCAGCAGCCTTTTGGGCGCCTCAGGGGAGACCCAGTACTTC. Translation: CASSLLGASGETQYF.

This clonotype came up a few times. The rearrangement uses TRBV12-3 or TRBV12-4 and TRBJ1-1, with D maybe TRBD1 (5 bases). V gave up 6 bases and J gave up 0 bases, with 8 bases separating them. CDR3 length: 13 amino acids. The CDR3 loop reads CASSEDMNTEAFF. The CDR3 DNA reads as TGTGCCAGCAGCGAGGACATGAACACTGAAGCTTTCTTT.

The V gene is TRBV30, the J gene TRBJ2-7; D ambiguous. V gave up 2 bases and J gave up 3 bases, with 11 bases separating them. CDR1 and CDR2 (germline): GTSNPN, SVGIG (reference sequence). The CDR3 is made up of 13 amino acids. The DNA of the CDR3 is TGTGCCTGGAGTCAACGGACCGACTACGAGCAGTACTTC. Encoded protein: CAWSQRTDYEQYF.

The chain combines TRBV6-5 with TRBJ2-2; possibly TRBD1 for D (5 bases). The CDR3 is 15 residues long. The germline V gene has CDR1 MNHEY and CDR2 SVGAGI. Trimming stripped 5 bases from V and 1 base from J, with 11 bases between. DNA for the CDR3: TGTGCCAGCAGTCGGGCAGGGTGGAACACCGGGGAGCTGTTTTTT. It specifies CASSRAGWNTGELFF.

V is TRBV19 and J is TRBJ2-4, with D possibly matching TRBD2 (6 bases). The CDR3 covers 14 residues. Germline values: CDR1 LNHDA, CDR2 SQIVND (reference sequence). Trimming took off 7 bases at V and 1 base at J, with 11 bases between the two ends. DNA for the CDR3: TGTGCCAGTACCGGGGGTGATGCCAAAAACATTCAGTACTTC. It is translated as CASTGGDAKNIQYF.

This clonotype was recorded only once. Possible read error: a much larger clone is one base away. The chain is built from TRBV7-2 and TRBJ1-3, with D maybe TRBD1 (6 bases). Trimming took 3 bases from V and 0 from J, leaving 18 bases between them. This CDR3 contains 18 residues. Germline V lookup: CDR1 SGHTA, CDR2 FQGNSA. CDR3 protein: CASSFGPLTGISGNTIYF. The CDR3 coding sequence is TGTGCCAGCAGCTTCGGTCCTCTTACAGGGATCTCTGGAAACACCATATATTTT.

The CDR3 is CASSSLRGADAEAFF. Here the CDR3 DNA reads TGTGCCAGCAGTTCGCTCAGGGGGGCTGATGCTGAAGCTTTCTTT. This chain connects TRBV5-6 to TRBJ1-1; TRBD1 matches 7 bases. V lost 5 bases and J lost 6; bases outside the gene matches: 13. Looked up from germline, CDR1 is SGHDT and CDR2 is YYEEEE. CDR3 length: 15 residues.